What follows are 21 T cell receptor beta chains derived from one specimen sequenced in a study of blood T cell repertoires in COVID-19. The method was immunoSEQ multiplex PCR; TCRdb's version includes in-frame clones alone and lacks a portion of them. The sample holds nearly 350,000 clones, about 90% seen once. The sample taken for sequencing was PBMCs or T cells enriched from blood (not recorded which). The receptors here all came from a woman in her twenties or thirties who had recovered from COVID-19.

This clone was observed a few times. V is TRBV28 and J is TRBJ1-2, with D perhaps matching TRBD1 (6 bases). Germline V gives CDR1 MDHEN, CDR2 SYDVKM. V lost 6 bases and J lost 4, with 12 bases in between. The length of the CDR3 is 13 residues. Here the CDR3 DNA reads TGTGCCAGCAGGATAACAGGGAGCTATGGCTACACCTTC. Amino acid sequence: CASRITGSYGYTF.

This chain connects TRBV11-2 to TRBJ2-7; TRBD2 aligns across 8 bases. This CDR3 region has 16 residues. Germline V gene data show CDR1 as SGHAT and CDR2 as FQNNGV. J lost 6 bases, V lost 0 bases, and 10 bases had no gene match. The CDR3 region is CASSLDLAGPFSEQYF. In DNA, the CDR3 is TGTGCCAGCAGCTTAGATTTAGCGGGGCCCTTCTCCGAGCAGTACTTC.

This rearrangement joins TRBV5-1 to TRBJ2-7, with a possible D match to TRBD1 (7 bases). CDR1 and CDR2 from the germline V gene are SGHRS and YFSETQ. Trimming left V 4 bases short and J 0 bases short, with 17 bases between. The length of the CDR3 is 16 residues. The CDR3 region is CASSPEGQPSSYEQYF. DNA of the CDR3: TGCGCCAGCAGCCCGGAGGGACAGCCGAGCTCCTACGAGCAGTACTTC.

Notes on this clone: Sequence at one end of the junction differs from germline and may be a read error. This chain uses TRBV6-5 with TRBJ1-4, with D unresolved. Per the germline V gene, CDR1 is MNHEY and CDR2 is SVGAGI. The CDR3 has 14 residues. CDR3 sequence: CAGSSGVANEKLFF. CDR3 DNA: TGTGCCGGCAGTTCCGGGGTTGCGAATGAAAAACTGTTTTTT.

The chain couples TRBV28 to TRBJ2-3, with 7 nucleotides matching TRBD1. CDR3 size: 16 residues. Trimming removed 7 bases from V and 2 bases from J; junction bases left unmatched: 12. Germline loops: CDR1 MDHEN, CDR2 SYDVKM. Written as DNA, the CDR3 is TGTGCCAGCACCCAATCCCCGGGACAGAACACAGATACGCAGTATTTT. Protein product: CASTQSPGQNTDTQYF.

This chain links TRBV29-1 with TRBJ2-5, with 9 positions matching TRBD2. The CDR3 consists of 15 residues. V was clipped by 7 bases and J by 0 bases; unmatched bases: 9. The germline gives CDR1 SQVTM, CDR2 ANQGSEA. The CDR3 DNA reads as TGCAGCGCTATACCGACTAGCGGTAACCAAGAGACCCAGTACTTC. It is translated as CSAIPTSGNQETQYF. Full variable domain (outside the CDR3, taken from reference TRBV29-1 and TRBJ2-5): SAVISQKPSRDICQRGTSLTIQCQVDSQVTMMFWYRQQPGQSLTLIATANQGSEATYESGFVIDKFPISRPNLTFSTLTVSNMSPEDSSIYLCSAIPTSGNQETQYFGPGTRLLVL.

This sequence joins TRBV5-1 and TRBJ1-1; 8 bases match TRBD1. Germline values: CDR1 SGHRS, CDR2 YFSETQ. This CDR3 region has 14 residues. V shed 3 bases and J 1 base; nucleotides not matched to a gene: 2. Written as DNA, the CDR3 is TGCGCCAGCAGCTCTGACAGGGGGAACACTGAAGCTTTCTTT. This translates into CASSSDRGNTEAFF. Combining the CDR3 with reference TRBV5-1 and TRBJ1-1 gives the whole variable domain KAGVTQTPRYLIKTRGQQVTLSCSPISGHRSVSWYQQTPGQGLQFLFEYFSETQRNKGNFPGRFSGRQFSNSRSEMNVSTLELGDSALYLCASSSDRGNTEAFFGQGTRLTVV.

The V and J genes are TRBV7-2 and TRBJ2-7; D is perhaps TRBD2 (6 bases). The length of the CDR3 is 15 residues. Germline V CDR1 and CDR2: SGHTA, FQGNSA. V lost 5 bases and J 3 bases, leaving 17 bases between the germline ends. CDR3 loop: CASSPDPGGNYEQYF. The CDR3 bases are TGTGCCAGCAGCCCCGACCCTGGGGGGAACTACGAGCAGTACTTC.

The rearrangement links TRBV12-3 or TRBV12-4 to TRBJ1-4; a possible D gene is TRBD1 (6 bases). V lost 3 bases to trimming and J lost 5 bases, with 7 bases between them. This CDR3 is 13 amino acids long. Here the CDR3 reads CASSFDRNEKLFF. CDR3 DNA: TGTGCCAGCAGTTTCGACAGGAATGAAAAACTGTTTTTT.

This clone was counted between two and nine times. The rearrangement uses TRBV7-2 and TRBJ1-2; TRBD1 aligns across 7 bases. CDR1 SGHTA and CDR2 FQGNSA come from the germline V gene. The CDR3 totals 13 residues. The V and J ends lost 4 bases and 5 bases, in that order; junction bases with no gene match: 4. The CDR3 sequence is CASSSDRRYGYTF. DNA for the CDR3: TGTGCCAGCAGCTCGGACAGGAGGTATGGCTACACCTTC.

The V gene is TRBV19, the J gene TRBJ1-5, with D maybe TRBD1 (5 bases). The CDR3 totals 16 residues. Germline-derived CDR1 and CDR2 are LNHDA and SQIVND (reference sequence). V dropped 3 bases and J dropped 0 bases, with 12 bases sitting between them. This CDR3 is CASSIGQGYSNQPQHF. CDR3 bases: TGTGCCAGTAGTATCGGGCAGGGATATAGCAATCAGCCCCAGCATTTT.

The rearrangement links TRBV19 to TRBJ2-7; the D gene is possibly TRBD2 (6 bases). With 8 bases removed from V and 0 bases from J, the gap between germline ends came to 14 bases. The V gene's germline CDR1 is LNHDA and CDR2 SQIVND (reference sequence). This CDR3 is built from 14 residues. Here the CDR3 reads CASGPGGSSYEQYF. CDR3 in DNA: TGTGCCAGTGGCCCTGGGGGGAGCTCCTACGAGCAGTACTTC.

The CDR3 loop is CASKQGGNTEAFF. The CDR3 DNA reads TGTGCCAGCAAACAGGGGGGGAACACTGAAGCTTTCTTT. The chain links TRBV6-5 to TRBJ1-1; 8 bases align to TRBD1. The germline CDR1 and CDR2 sequences are MNHEY and SVGAGI. The CDR3 spans 13 residues. V dropped 7 bases and J dropped 1; count of bases not matched to a gene: 2.

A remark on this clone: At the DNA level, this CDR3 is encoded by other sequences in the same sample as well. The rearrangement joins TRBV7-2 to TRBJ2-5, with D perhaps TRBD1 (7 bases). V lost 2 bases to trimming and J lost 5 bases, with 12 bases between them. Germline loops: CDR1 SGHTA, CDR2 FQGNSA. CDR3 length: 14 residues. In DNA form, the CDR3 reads TGTGCCAGCAGCTTACAGGGGGGCGCCGAGACCCAGTACTTC. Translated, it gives CASSLQGGAETQYF.

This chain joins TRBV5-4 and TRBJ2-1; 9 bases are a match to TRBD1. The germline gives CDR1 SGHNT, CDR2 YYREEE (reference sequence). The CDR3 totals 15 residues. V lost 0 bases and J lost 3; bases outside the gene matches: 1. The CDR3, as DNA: TGTGCCAGCAGCTTGGGGACAGGGGACTACAATGAGCAGTTCTTC. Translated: CASSLGTGDYNEQFF.

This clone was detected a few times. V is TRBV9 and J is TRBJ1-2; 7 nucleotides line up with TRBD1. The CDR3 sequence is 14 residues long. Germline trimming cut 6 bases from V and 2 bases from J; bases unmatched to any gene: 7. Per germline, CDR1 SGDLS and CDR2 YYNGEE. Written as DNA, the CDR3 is TGTGCCAGCACCCGGGGACAGACGAACTATGGCTACACCTTC. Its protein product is CASTRGQTNYGYTF. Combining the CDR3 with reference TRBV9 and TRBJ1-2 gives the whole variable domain DSGVTQTPKHLITATGQRVTLRCSPRSGDLSVYWYQQSLDQGLQFLIQYYNGEERAKGNILERFSAQQFPDLHSELNLSSLELGDSALYFCASTRGQTNYGYTFGSGTRLTVV.

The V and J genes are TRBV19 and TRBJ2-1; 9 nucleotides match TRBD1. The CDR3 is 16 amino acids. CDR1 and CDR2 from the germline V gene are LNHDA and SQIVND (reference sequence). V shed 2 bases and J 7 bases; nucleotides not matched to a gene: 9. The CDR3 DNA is TGTGCCAGTAGTATACTCGGGACAGGGCCTCTGAATGAGCAGTTCTTC. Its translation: CASSILGTGPLNEQFF.

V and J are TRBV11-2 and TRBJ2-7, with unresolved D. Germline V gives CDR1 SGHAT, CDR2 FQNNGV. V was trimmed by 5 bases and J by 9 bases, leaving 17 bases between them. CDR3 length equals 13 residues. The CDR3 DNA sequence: TGTGCCAGCAGCCGAACAAACAGCATAGGGCAGTACTTC. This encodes CASSRTNSIGQYF.

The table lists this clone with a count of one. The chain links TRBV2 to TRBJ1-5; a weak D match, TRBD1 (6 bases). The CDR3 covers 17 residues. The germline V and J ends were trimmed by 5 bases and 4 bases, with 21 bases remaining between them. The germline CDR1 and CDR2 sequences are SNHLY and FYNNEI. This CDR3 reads CASSIGTPSRGNQPQHF. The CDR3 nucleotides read TGTGCCAGCAGTATCGGGACACCTTCCAGAGGAAATCAGCCCCAGCATTTT.

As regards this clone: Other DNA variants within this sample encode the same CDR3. The CDR3 region is CASSVGGETQYF. The CDR3 nucleotides are TGTGCCAGCAGCGTAGGAGGTGAGACCCAGTACTTC. This chain connects TRBV9 to TRBJ2-5, with unresolved D. Between the trimmed V and J ends, which lost 0 bases and 5 bases, there was a span of 5 bases. The CDR3 runs to 12 residues. Germline CDR1 SGDLS, CDR2 YYNGEE.

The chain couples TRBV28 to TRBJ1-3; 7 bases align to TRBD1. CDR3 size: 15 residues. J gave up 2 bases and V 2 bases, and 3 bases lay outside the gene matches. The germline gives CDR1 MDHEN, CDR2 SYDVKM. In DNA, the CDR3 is TGTGCCAGCAGTTTAACCGACAGGGCTGGAAACACCATATATTTT. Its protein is CASSLTDRAGNTIYF.